This TCR beta chain was retrieved from a study of graft-versus-host responses after intestinal transplantation. Study overall: All recipients got anti-thymocyte globulin induction, then tacrolimus and steroids for approximately 3 years. Study observations and caveats: Some patients had graft-donor T cell macrochimerism, and their allografts showed high graft-versus-host to host-versus-graft clonal ratios. Present in recipient marrow, GvH clones included some that appeared first in ileum or blood.

The trim removed 0 bases at V and 13 bases at J, leaving 6 bases unmatched. The germline gives CDR1 MNHEY, CDR2 SVGAGI. CDR3 length equals 13 residues. Comments on this clone: What it binds is not known.

The table came from immunoSEQ multiplex PCR; TCRdb's copy has only in-frame clones and leaves some out. Of 90,000 to 150,000 clones listed, 85% to 95% were seen once; the top ten hold roughly 0.12%. This TCR came from a human donor who received an intestinal transplant. The sample here was unstimulated CD4+ T cells sorted from spleen or lymph node cells, taken before intestinal transplant. The chain carries TRBV6-5 and TRBJ2-1; 7 positions match TRBD2. In DNA, the CDR3 is TGTGCCAGCAGTTACTCATTAGGGAGGGGTCAGTTCTTC. Translating gives CASSYSLGRGQFF.